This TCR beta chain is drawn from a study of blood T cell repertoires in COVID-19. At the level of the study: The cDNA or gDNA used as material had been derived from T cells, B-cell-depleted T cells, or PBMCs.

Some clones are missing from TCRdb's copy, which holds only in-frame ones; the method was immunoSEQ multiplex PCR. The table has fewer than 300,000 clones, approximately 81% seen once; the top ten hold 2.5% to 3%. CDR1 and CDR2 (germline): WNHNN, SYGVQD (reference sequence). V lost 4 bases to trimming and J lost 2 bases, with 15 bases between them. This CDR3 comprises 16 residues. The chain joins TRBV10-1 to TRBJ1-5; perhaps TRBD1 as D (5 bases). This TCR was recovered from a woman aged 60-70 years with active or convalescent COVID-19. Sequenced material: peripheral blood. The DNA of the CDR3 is TGCGCCAGCAGTGGCCTCCATGACAGAGGCAATCAGCCCCAGCATTTT. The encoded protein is CASSGLHDRGNQPQHF.